These 25 T cell receptor beta chains originate from one sample sequenced in a study of Graves' ophthalmopathy and Graves' hyperthyroidism. RNA transcripts were the template, and TCR beta CDR3 regions were amplified from them. After a first-round RT-PCR with HTBI primers, a second-round multiplex PCR was run. MiXCR, run by TCRdb on the multiplex PCR reads, gives a single entry per CDR3 protein. The table records under 350,000 distinct CDR3 sequences, 15% to 20% of them present only once. The sequencing input was peripheral blood. Every receptor here comes from an adult man with Graves' ophthalmopathy.

There are a few counts of this clonotype. V and J are TRBV20-1 and TRBJ2-7, with 7 bases aligning to TRBD2. V lost 0 bases, J lost 5 bases, and 10 bases stayed unmatched. This CDR3 has 15 amino acids. Germline assignment: CDR1 DFQATT and CDR2 SNEGSKA (reference sequence). The CDR3 spells CSARDRASGAHEQYF. CDR3 DNA sequence: TGCAGTGCTAGAGATCGGGCTAGCGGAGCTCACGAGCAGTACTTC.

This clonotype was seen repeatedly, ten times or more. The chain carries TRBV7-6 and TRBJ1-1; tentative D call: TRBD1 (5 bases). Trimming stripped 3 bases from V and 1 base from J, with 12 bases between. The CDR3 has 15 residues. Germline V CDR1 and CDR2: SGHVS, FNYEAQ. CDR3 DNA sequence: TGTGCCAGCAGCTTTTATGGGACCGCGAACACTGAAGCTTTCTTT. This codes for CASSFYGTANTEAFF.

The chain recombines TRBV12-3 or TRBV12-4 with TRBJ1-2; D remains unclear. The CDR3 runs 15 residues. Trimming left V 4 bases short and J 4 bases short, with 16 bases between. DNA of the CDR3: TGTGCCAGCAGTTACTCAAGGGCAGAAGCCTATGGCTACACCTTC. It encodes CASSYSRAEAYGYTF.

The gene calls are TRBV12-3 or TRBV12-4 and TRBJ1-2; 7 bases are shared with TRBD1. The V and J ends lost 5 bases and 8 bases, in that order; junction bases with no gene match: 8. The CDR3 is made up of 13 amino acids. The CDR3 is CASSTKGARGYTF. DNA for the CDR3: TGTGCCAGCAGTACCAAGGGGGCTCGCGGCTACACCTTC.

This clonotype was found many times. V gene TRBV6-2 or TRBV6-3 combines with J gene TRBJ2-5; D gene ambiguous. This CDR3 has 15 residues. Trimming pared 6 bases from V and 7 bases from J, leaving 21 bases between. Germline CDR1 reads MNHEY; CDR2 reads SVGEGT. In DNA, the CDR3 is TGTGCCAGCAGAGATTCAGCTCTAAACCTGGGGACCCAGTACTTC. Protein product: CASRDSALNLGTQYF.

This clonotype was found many times. The genes are TRBV25-1 and TRBJ2-5; the D call may be TRBD1 or TRBD2 (6 bases each). V lost 1 base to trimming and J lost 5 bases, with 17 bases between them. CDR3 size: 16 residues. Per germline, CDR1 MGHDK and CDR2 SYGVNS. Here the CDR3 DNA reads TGTGCCAGCAGTGAATTGGGGGCACCTGGGGGGGAGACCCAGTACTTC. Translating gives CASSELGAPGGETQYF.

This clonotype was seen many times. The chain is built from TRBV27 and TRBJ1-3; D is unclear. There are 17 residues in the CDR3. Looked up from germline, CDR1 is MNHEY and CDR2 is SMNVEV (reference sequence). Trimming removed 6 bases from V and 0 bases from J, with 18 bases in between. CDR3 protein: CASSRTGRPHSGNTIYF. CDR3 nucleotides: TGTGCCAGCAGCCGTACCGGACGGCCACACTCTGGAAACACCATATATTTT.

The J gene is TRBJ1-2, the V gene TRBV6-5, with a weak D call TRBD1 (5 bases). Germline lookup yields CDR1 MNHEY and CDR2 SVGAGI. The V gene lost 0 bases and the J gene lost 6 bases, with 14 bases spanning the gap. This CDR3 contains 15 residues. In nucleotides, the CDR3 is TGTGCCAGCAGTTACTCCCTCGGACAAACGGATGGCTACACCTTC. Translating gives CASSYSLGQTDGYTF.

This clonotype has at least ten counts. This chain uses TRBV6-5 with TRBJ2-7; TRBD1 is a possible D gene (6 bases). Trimming cost V 2 bases and J 3 bases, with 17 bases left between them. The CDR3 runs 16 residues. CDR1 and CDR2 from the germline V gene are MNHEY and SVGAGI. CDR3 loop: CASSYRRADSNYEQYF. The CDR3 bases are TGTGCCAGCAGTTACAGAAGGGCGGACAGCAACTACGAGCAGTACTTC.

This clonotype was counted ten times or more. The V gene is TRBV2, the J gene TRBJ1-5, with D perhaps TRBD1 (5 bases). The CDR3 extends over 14 amino acids. Germline loops: CDR1 SNHLY, CDR2 FYNNEI. The ends were cut back, 5 bases at V and 6 bases at J, with 14 bases in the middle. Written as DNA, the CDR3 is TGTGCCAGCAGTTATAGCAGGGATGGTCAGCCCCAGCATTTT. This codes for CASSYSRDGQPQHF.

This clonotype was detected ten times or more. DNA for the CDR3: TGTGCCAGCTCACCTTTGACAGTGAACACTGAAGCTTTCTTT. It codes for CASSPLTVNTEAFF. This sequence joins TRBV18 and TRBJ1-1; a possible D gene is TRBD1 (5 bases). The V end was cut by 3 bases, the J end by 0 bases, with 8 bases between. The CDR3 length is 14 residues. CDR1 KGHSH and CDR2 LQKENI come from the germline V gene.

The CDR3 loop is CASSLGGQYKETQYF. CDR3 bases: TGTGCCAGCAGCTTAGGAGGACAGTATAAAGAGACCCAGTACTTC. The rearrangement uses TRBV13 and TRBJ2-5, with a weak D call TRBD1 (6 bases). The V gene lost 0 bases and the J gene lost 3 bases, with 11 bases spanning the gap. CDR1 is PRHDT and CDR2 is FYEKMQ in the germline V gene (reference sequence). This CDR3 comprises 15 residues.

The sample holds many counts of this clonotype. This rearrangement joins TRBV20-1 to TRBJ2-7; TRBD1 aligns across 8 bases. CDR1 and CDR2 (germline): DFQATT, SNEGSKA (reference sequence). The CDR3 spans 16 residues. V was clipped by 4 bases and J by 3 bases; unmatched bases: 14. CDR3 sequence reads: CSAKNDRGRGLYEQYF. DNA for the CDR3: TGCAGTGCTAAAAACGACAGGGGCCGCGGGCTCTACGAGCAGTACTTC.

There are many counts of this clonotype. This chain connects TRBV5-1 to TRBJ1-2; 9 nucleotides match TRBD1. This CDR3 has 15 amino acids. The V gene's germline CDR1 is SGHRS and CDR2 YFSETQ. Unmatched junction bases numbered 10, after V lost 4 bases and J lost 6 bases. CDR3 in amino acids: CASSRAGTGNHGYTF. CDR3 DNA: TGCGCCAGCAGCCGAGCCGGGACAGGGAACCATGGCTACACCTTC.

This clonotype was counted many times. The germline gene is not matched at one end of the junction; a read error may be the cause. The chain joins TRBV9 to TRBJ1-2; no firm D call. Germline CDR1 reads SGDLS; CDR2 reads YYNGEE. This CDR3 has 11 residues. The CDR3 loop is CASSLTSLRGF. In DNA, the CDR3 is TGTGCCAGCAGCCTTACGAGCCTCCGGGGCTTC. Full variable domain (missing parts from reference TRBV9 and TRBJ1-2): DSGVTQTPKHLITATGQRVTLRCSPRSGDLSVYWYQQSLDQGLQFLIQYYNGEERAKGNILERFSAQQFPDLHSELNLSSLELGDSALYFCASSLTSLRGFGSGTRLTVV.

At least ten counts were recorded for this clonotype. The chain employs TRBV19 and TRBJ2-2; 9 bases agree with TRBD2. This CDR3 region has 20 residues. CDR1 and CDR2 (germline): LNHDA, SQIVND (reference sequence). Trimming at V came to 0 bases and at J to 2 bases, leaving 13 bases not matched to a gene. The CDR3 region is CASSIDDSPRLADNTGELFF. CDR3 bases: TGTGCCAGTAGTATAGATGACAGCCCGCGACTAGCGGATAACACCGGGGAGCTGTTTTTT.

The chain links TRBV30 to TRBJ2-7; 7 bases agree with TRBD1. V lost 4 bases to trimming and J lost 3 bases; unmatched junction nucleotides: 6. Germline CDR1 reads GTSNPN; CDR2 reads SVGIG (reference sequence). The CDR3 covers 13 residues. The CDR3 here is CAWTRDSYYEQYF. The CDR3 region has the DNA TGTGCCTGGACCCGGGACAGCTACTACGAGCAGTACTTC.

CDR3 sequence reads: CASSYSTANSEAFF. The CDR3 DNA reads as TGTGCCAGCAGTTATTCGACGGCAAACTCTGAAGCTTTCTTT. This chain links TRBV6-5 with TRBJ1-1; D gene unclear. Between the trimmed V and J ends, which lost 3 bases and 6 bases, there was a span of 14 bases. The CDR3 totals 14 residues. Looked up from germline, CDR1 is MNHEY and CDR2 is SVGAGI.

This clonotype was counted at least ten times. The chain links TRBV27 to TRBJ1-6; maybe TRBD1 (5 bases). CDR3 length: 11 amino acids. Germline CDR1 MNHEY, CDR2 SMNVEV (reference sequence). The V and J ends lost 9 bases and 12 bases respectively, with 12 bases between them. The CDR3 region is CARHLGGPLHF. The CDR3 coding sequence is TGTGCCAGACATCTTGGGGGACCCCTCCACTTT.

This clonotype was counted ten times or more. V and J are TRBV27 and TRBJ2-2, with a possible D match to TRBD1 (6 bases). Looked up from germline, CDR1 is MNHEY and CDR2 is SMNVEV (reference sequence). The CDR3 extends over 15 amino acids. Between the trimmed V and J ends, which lost 1 base and 6 bases, there was a span of 12 bases. The CDR3 DNA reads as TGTGCCAGCAGTTTATATCAGGGGACGGCCGGGGAGCTGTTTTTT. Translating it yields CASSLYQGTAGELFF.

This clonotype was counted at least ten times. CDR3 amino acids: CASSYSKAFF. The CDR3 DNA follows: TGTGCCAGCAGTTACTCGAAAGCTTTCTTT. This sequence joins TRBV6-2 or TRBV6-3 and TRBJ1-1; no definite D call. The CDR3 is 10 amino acids. V was cut by 0 bases and J by 9 bases, with 2 bases left in between. Germline CDR1 is MNHEY and CDR2 is SVGEGT.

The rearrangement links TRBV11-2 to TRBJ2-7, with 12 bases that match TRBD1. J lost 0 bases, V lost 5 bases, and 11 bases had no gene match. Per germline, CDR1 SGHAT and CDR2 FQNNGV. The CDR3 totals 18 residues. CDR3 sequence reads: CASSPSPGQGAPSYEQYF. The DNA of the CDR3 is TGTGCCAGCAGCCCCAGCCCGGGACAGGGGGCCCCCTCCTACGAGCAGTACTTC.

At least ten counts were recorded for this clonotype. The CDR3 sequence is CASSYSGKANSGNTIYF. CDR3 sequence (DNA): TGTGCCAGCAGTTATAGCGGGAAGGCAAACTCTGGAAACACCATATATTTT. This chain connects TRBV6-5 to TRBJ1-3; D uncertain. Germline CDR1 MNHEY, CDR2 SVGAGI. V was trimmed by 3 bases and J by 0 bases, leaving 15 bases between them. The CDR3 is 17 residues long.

This clonotype was recorded at least ten times. The chain has TRBV6-2 or TRBV6-3 and TRBJ1-1, with no clear D. The CDR3 consists of 14 residues. V was shortened by 6 bases and J by 6 bases, with 17 bases between the two germline ends. The V gene's germline CDR1 is MNHEY and CDR2 SVGEGT. CDR3 nucleotides: TGTGCCAGCAGCGAGGTCTCTTTGGAGGCTGAAGCTTTCTTT. Its translation: CASSEVSLEAEAFF.

This clonotype was seen many times. The chain links TRBV5-6 to TRBJ2-2; TRBD2 aligns across 11 bases. The germline CDR1 and CDR2 sequences are SGHDT and YYEEEE. V shed 2 bases and J 5 bases; nucleotides not matched to a gene: 2. The CDR3 totals 15 residues. Here the CDR3 DNA reads TGTGCCAGCAGCTTTATAGCGGGAGGGACCGGGGAGCTGTTTTTT. Amino acid sequence: CASSFIAGGTGELFF.